The 20 T cell receptor beta chains presented below share a single source sample, sequenced in a study of T cells in Graves' hyperthyroidism and ophthalmopathy. Amplification of TCR beta CDR3 regions was performed using RNA transcripts as template. First-round RT-PCR of the TCR CDR3 relied on the HTBI primer set. TCRdb re-called the multiplex PCR reads through MiXCR, storing one row per CDR3 protein. The table shows roughly 650,000 distinct CDR3 sequences, with about a sixth occurring only once. Material: blood. These receptors originate from a woman aged 40-49 years with Graves' ophthalmopathy.

This chain joins TRBV29-1 and TRBJ2-1; D unclear. Per the germline V gene, CDR1 is SQVTM and CDR2 is ANQGSEA. V gave up 6 bases and J gave up 0 bases, with 15 bases separating them. This CDR3 contains 15 residues. CDR3 nucleotide sequence: TGCAGCGTAAACCCGTCCGGAAGCTCCTACAATGAGCAGTTCTTC. The encoded protein is CSVNPSGSSYNEQFF.

The chain recombines TRBV6-1 with TRBJ1-2; possible D gene TRBD1, 5 bases. Trimming stripped 5 bases from V and 4 bases from J, with 20 bases between. CDR1 MNHNS and CDR2 SASEGT come from the germline V gene. CDR3 length: 16 amino acids. In nucleotides, the CDR3 is TGTGCCAGCAGTCCCCGCCTGGGGACGGACCCCTATGGCTACACCTTC. This sequence encodes CASSPRLGTDPYGYTF.

In this sample, this clonotype turned up many times. The genes are TRBV29-1 and TRBJ2-3; the D is unclear. CDR1 and CDR2 from the germline V gene are SQVTM and ANQGSEA. With 3 bases removed from V and 0 bases from J, the gap between germline ends came to 4 bases. CDR3 length: 12 amino acids. CDR3 residues: CSVDQSTDTQYF. The CDR3 DNA is TGCAGCGTTGACCAAAGCACAGATACGCAGTATTTT.

About this clonotype: This may arise from a read error, as a much more abundant clone is one base away. This chain connects TRBV7-8 to TRBJ2-7; 8 nucleotides line up with TRBD1. CDR1 and CDR2 from the germline V gene are SGHVS and FQNEAQ. The CDR3 spans 17 residues. The CDR3 sequence is CANSLAPGRQGSYEQYF. CDR3 nucleotides: TGTGCCAACAGCTTAGCCCCGGGAAGACAGGGGTCCTACGAGCAGTACTTC.

There are many counts of this clonotype. The CDR3 spells CASSDSTTGTRTREQYF. The CDR3 DNA sequence: TGTGCCAGCAGTGATAGCACAACCGGGACTCGGACTCGTGAGCAGTACTTC. The gene calls are TRBV2 and TRBJ2-7; TRBD2 might be the D (6 bases). Trimming pared 3 bases from V and 7 bases from J, leaving 25 bases between. Germline CDR1 SNHLY, CDR2 FYNNEI. The CDR3 covers 17 residues. The entire variable domain, with the rest obtained from reference TRBV2 and TRBJ2-7, is as follows: EPEVTQTPSHQVTQMGQEVILRCVPISNHLYFYWYRQILGQKVEFLVSFYNNEISEKSEIFDDQFSVERPDGSNFTLKIRSTKLEDSAMYFCASSDSTTGTRTREQYFGPGTRLTVT.

This clonotype was counted at least ten times. V usage is TRBV6-1 and J usage is TRBJ1-2, with no clear D. This CDR3 contains 12 residues. Trimming pared 6 bases from V and 5 bases from J, leaving 10 bases between. Germline CDR1 and CDR2: MNHNS and SASEGT. CDR3 coding DNA: TGTGCCAGCAGGACCCCAAGTTATGGCTACACCTTC. Translation gives CASRTPSYGYTF.

This clonotype was counted ten times or more. The V gene is TRBV3-1, the J gene TRBJ1-2; a possible D gene is TRBD1 (5 bases). Germline assignment: CDR1 LGHDT and CDR2 YNNKEL (reference sequence). Trimming stripped 4 bases from V and 8 bases from J, with 11 bases between. The CDR3 has 12 amino acids. CDR3 region: CASSPGHGGYTF. The CDR3 nucleotides read TGTGCCAGCAGCCCAGGACACGGGGGCTACACCTTC.

The genes are TRBV18 and TRBJ1-2; 10 bases are shared with TRBD1. With 2 bases clipped from V and 3 bases from J, the junction kept 12 bases outside the gene matches. Germline CDR1 reads KGHSH; CDR2 reads LQKENI. The CDR3 spans 18 residues. Written as DNA, the CDR3 is TGTGCCAGCTCACCATGCGCCCCCGGGACAGGGGACCACTATGGCTACACCTTC. Translation: CASSPCAPGTGDHYGYTF.

Worth noting for this clonotype: The junction differs from germline at one of its ends, possibly a read error. V gene TRBV7-2 combines with J gene TRBJ1-4; D is ambiguous. Germline CDR1 reads SGHTA; CDR2 reads FQGNSA. The CDR3 is 14 residues long. The CDR3 DNA sequence: TGTGCCAGCAGCTCATCCTACGTGGATGAAGAACTGTTTTTT. Amino acids: CASSSSYVDEELFF.

The chain joins TRBV27 to TRBJ1-1; TRBD1 matches at 9 bases. Germline CDR1 is MNHEY and CDR2 is SMNVEV (reference sequence). J gave up 0 bases and V 6 bases, and 8 bases lay outside the gene matches. This CDR3 has 16 amino acids. DNA for the CDR3: TGTGCCAGCAGCCGACGACAGGGGGAGATGAACACTGAAGCTTTCTTT. Translated, it gives CASSRRQGEMNTEAFF.

This clonotype came up many times. The V call is TRBV20-1, the J call TRBJ2-1; 14 positions match TRBD2. The CDR3 totals 16 residues. CDR1 is DFQATT, CDR2 SNEGSKA, per germline (reference sequence). V lost 1 base and J lost 6; bases outside the gene matches: 5. CDR3 in DNA: TGCAGTGCTAGAGCGACTAGCGGGAGGGCCGGCAATGAGCAGTTCTTC. This gives the protein CSARATSGRAGNEQFF.

Many counts were recorded for this clonotype. The gene calls are TRBV5-1 and TRBJ1-1; 7 bases are shared with TRBD1. The CDR3 covers 16 residues. V lost 2 bases and J lost 0; bases outside the gene matches: 7. The germline gives CDR1 SGHRS, CDR2 YFSETQ. CDR3 amino acids: CASSLVGGNMNTEAFF. Here the CDR3 DNA reads TGCGCCAGCAGCTTAGTAGGGGGCAACATGAACACTGAAGCTTTCTTT.

The chain has TRBV5-5 and TRBJ2-3; 12 bases fit TRBD1. The CDR3 extends over 18 amino acids. Germline CDR1 is SGHKS and CDR2 is YYEKEE (reference sequence). J was trimmed by 1 base and V by 2 bases; bases with no gene match: 8. The CDR3 nucleotides read TGTGCCAGCAGCTTCCGGGGACAGGGGGCGCGAGGCACAGATACGCAGTATTTT. Its translation: CASSFRGQGARGTDTQYF.

This clonotype was detected many times. V and J are TRBV10-2 and TRBJ2-7; D perhaps matches TRBD2 (6 bases). Germline CDR1 WSHSY, CDR2 SAAADI. Trimming took 6 bases from V and 5 from J, leaving 17 bases between them. This CDR3 region has 14 residues. The CDR3, as DNA: TGCGCCAGCAGCCTCCGGGACTCAGTAAACGAGCAGTACTTC. Its protein is CASSLRDSVNEQYF.

The chain joins TRBV6-1 to TRBJ2-7; TRBD2 might be the D (6 bases). In germline, CDR1 is MNHNS, CDR2 SASEGT. V was shortened by 0 bases and J by 6 bases, with 12 bases between the two germline ends. The CDR3 has 14 amino acids. The DNA of the CDR3 is TGTGCCAGCAGTGAAGCGCTTGGAGGGGCCGAGCAGTACTTC. Amino acids: CASSEALGGAEQYF.

The chain carries TRBV30 and TRBJ2-1; TRBD2 matches 9 bases. The length of the CDR3 is 14 residues. In germline, CDR1 is GTSNPN, CDR2 SVGIG (reference sequence). With V trimmed by 3 bases and J by 8 bases, 8 bases remained unmatched. The DNA for the CDR3 is TGTGCCTGGAGCGTCGCGGGAGGGGGCCATGAGCAGTTCTTC. It encodes CAWSVAGGGHEQFF.

This clonotype was observed at least ten times. CDR3 residues: CAWSQLRNGPQHF. The CDR3 nucleotides read TGTGCCTGGAGCCAGCTAAGGAACGGGCCCCAGCATTTT. The chain has TRBV30 and TRBJ1-5; D not certain. The CDR3 runs 13 residues. Per germline, CDR1 GTSNPN and CDR2 SVGIG (reference sequence). V lost 3 bases and J lost 9, with 15 bases in between.

This clonotype appeared many times. This chain uses TRBV5-5 with TRBJ2-1, with D perhaps matching TRBD1 or TRBD2 (5 bases each). Germline CDR1 and CDR2: SGHKS and YYEKEE (reference sequence). CDR3 length equals 16 residues. V was shortened by 4 bases and J by 0 bases, with 14 bases between the two germline ends. CDR3 region: CASSPLGVSSYNEQFF. CDR3 coding DNA: TGTGCCAGCAGCCCTCTGGGGGTTAGCTCCTACAATGAGCAGTTCTTC.

At least ten counts were recorded for this clonotype. The chain employs TRBV2 and TRBJ1-1; possibly TRBD1 for D (6 bases). Germline V CDR1 and CDR2: SNHLY, FYNNEI. V shed 6 bases and J shed 1 base, with 9 bases lying between them. CDR3 length: 13 amino acids. CDR3 residues: CASRRRGNTEAFF. The CDR3 nucleotides read TGTGCCAGCAGACGCAGGGGGAACACTGAAGCTTTCTTT.

This clonotype was recorded many times. The rearrangement joins TRBV28 to TRBJ2-4; D possibly corresponds to TRBD1 (5 bases). The germline V and J ends were trimmed by 5 bases and 4 bases, with 12 bases remaining between them. Germline loops: CDR1 MDHEN, CDR2 SYDVKM. This CDR3 region has 14 residues. The CDR3 DNA reads TGTGCCAGCAGTCTGCGACAGAATAAAAACATTCAGTACTTC. Its translation is CASSLRQNKNIQYF.